The present T cell receptor (beta chain) was sequenced within a study of blood T cells in healthy people across ages. Trimming cost V 0 bases and J 5 bases, with 10 bases left between them. The CDR3 is 14 amino acids. Many counts were recorded for this clonotype. Every donor provided roughly 10 milliliters of peripheral blood. Primed by a sample-barcoded 5' primer and a J-beta primer mix, a second PCR proceeded for roughly 7 to 12 cycles. MiXCR, run by TCRdb on the 5' RACE reads, gives a single entry per CDR3 protein. The sample lists approximately 780,000 distinct CDR3 sequences; around 24% were seen once. This sample also belongs to another study, concerning T cells of mothers and their children. That study reports: Mothers gave over 8.5 million TCR beta CDR3 reads each, and children around 2.9 million each.

The TCR sequence derives from a boy aged 10-17 years in good health. The chain uses TRBV12-3 or TRBV12-4 and TRBJ2-5, with a tentative D call TRBD2 (7 bases). Sequenced input: blood. The CDR3 DNA reads TGTGCCAGCAGTTTAGCGGGGGGGCCGGAGACCCAGTACTTC. Amino acids: CASSLAGGPETQYF.